The rows below give T cell receptor beta chains drawn from one sample of a study of blood T cell repertoires in COVID-19. The protocol was immunoSEQ multiplex PCR, while the TCRdb copy is restricted to in-frame clones and leaves out a portion. The table has about 290,000 clones, around 88% seen once. The sequenced material came from peripheral blood. All receptors derive from a man in his forties with acute or convalescent COVID-19. CDR3s include the opening cysteine and the closing phenylalanine or tryptophan. Each record gives: clone size, CDR3 length, V gene, J gene, D gene, CDR3 DNA, CDR3 protein. A D gene is named only where the DNA matches it firmly. Clone size, where shown, is once, few, many, or a class for clones that have expanded.

>.|13|TRBV7-2|TRBJ2-7|.
TGTGCCAGCAGCTTAGAAGGGGCCTACGAGCAGTACTTC
CASSLEGAYEQYF
>.|11|TRBV27|TRBJ1-6|.
TGTGCCACCAAGCCCTGTGGACCCCTCCACTTT
CATKPCGPLHF
>once|12|TRBV10-3|TRBJ1-1|.
TGTGCCATCAGTTCAGGGGTCACTGAAGCTTTCTTT
CAISSGVTEAFF
>.|20|TRBV10-1|TRBJ1-5|TRBD1
TGCGCCAGCAGTGAGTGGAAGGAGGACAGGGGGTCCCACGAAATCAAGCCCCAGCATTTT
CASSEWKEDRGSHEIKPQHF
>.|14|TRBV6-6|TRBJ1-1|TRBD1
TGTGCCAGCTCCCCCCGGACAGGGCGGGGTGAAGCTTTCTTT
CASSPRTGRGEAFF
>.|15|TRBV6-5|TRBJ1-1|.
TGTGCCAGCAGTTACTGGGCAGCCCGCGACACTGAAGCTTTCTTT
CASSYWAARDTEAFF
>.|16|TRBV15|TRBJ2-7|TRBD1
TGTGCCACCAGCGGAGGACAGGGGTGGGACACCTACGAGCAGTACTTC
CATSGGQGWDTYEQYF
>.|14|TRBV6-5|TRBJ1-1|.
TGTGCCAGCAGTTACTCCGCAGGGCTCGGTGAAGCTTTCTTT
CASSYSAGLGEAFF
>.|14|TRBV10-3|TRBJ1-6|TRBD1
TGTGCCATCAGTGGACAGGGGTATAATTCACCCCTCCACTTT
CAISGQGYNSPLHF
>.|15|TRBV30|TRBJ1-1|TRBD1
TGTGCCTGGTGTTTTTCGGACAGGGAGAACACTGAAGCTTTCTTT
CAWCFSDRENTEAFF
>.|16|TRBV21-1|TRBJ1-1|.
TGTGCCAGCAGCCGGACCGCAGGGACAGGGATCACTGAAGCTTTCTTT
CASSRTAGTGITEAFF
>.|13|TRBV6-5|TRBJ2-1|.
TGTGCCAGCAGTTACAGTGTGTACAGTGAGCAGTTCTTC
CASSYSVYSEQFF
>.|16|TRBV28|TRBJ1-4|.
TGTGCCAGCAGTCGCGCTGGGGCCGGGCAGGAGGAAAAACTGTTTTTT
CASSRAGAGQEEKLFF
>.|17|TRBV24-1|TRBJ2-3|TRBD1
TGTGCCACCAGTGATGTCGGACAGGGAGGATTTACAGATACGCAGTATTTT
CATSDVGQGGFTDTQYF
>.|15|TRBV5-1|TRBJ1-2|.
TGCGCCAGCAGCTTCTTGAACGCAGGGCAGGGTGGCTACACCTTC
CASSFLNAGQGGYTF
>.|14|TRBV7-6|TRBJ2-7|.
TGTGCCAGCAGCCCCACGACAGCACCCTACGAGCAGTACTTC
CASSPTTAPYEQYF
>.|14|TRBV19|TRBJ1-1|.
TGTGCCAGTAGTACCAGGGGTTGGACCGCTGAAGCTTTCTTT
CASSTRGWTAEAFF
>few|15|TRBV9|TRBJ2-1|.
TGTGCCAGCAGCGTAGAGGACATTGGGCGCAATGAGCAGTTCTTC
CASSVEDIGRNEQFF
>.|15|TRBV20-1|TRBJ1-5|TRBD1
TGCAGTGCTAGTGTACAGGGGGCGAGCAATCAGCCCCAGCATTTT
CSASVQGASNQPQHF
>.|15|TRBV9|TRBJ2-7|.
TGTGCCAGCAGCGTTTCTACAGGGTACTCCTACGAGCAGTACTTC
CASSVSTGYSYEQYF
>.|15|TRBV10-3|TRBJ2-1|.
TGTGCCATCAGTGAAGGGGGAAGCTCCTACAATGAGCAGTTCTTC
CAISEGGSSYNEQFF
>.|14|TRBV3-1/TRBV3-2|TRBJ1-2|TRBD1
TGTGCCAGCAGCCTGGGACAGGGTTCGGCTGGCTACACCTTC
CASSLGQGSAGYTF
>.|15|TRBV6-6|TRBJ2-7|TRBD1
TGTGCCAGCATTCGGACAGGGGGCGCAGGATACGAGCAGTACTTC
CASIRTGGAGYEQYF
>.|15|TRBV7-2|TRBJ1-5|.
TGTGCCAGCAGCCCTCTATTGCAATCGAGTCAGCCCCAGCATTTT
CASSPLLQSSQPQHF
>.|12|TRBV6-6|TRBJ1-2|TRBD1
TGTGCCAGCAGTGGGCAGGGGGACAGCTACACCTTC
CASSGQGDSYTF
>.|15|TRBV7-9|TRBJ1-2|.
TGTGCCAGCAGCTTAGGTCTTGGCGGCGGCGATGGCTACACCTTC
CASSLGLGGGDGYTF
>.|15|TRBV18|TRBJ2-2|TRBD1
TGTGCCAGCACCCAACAGGGGGCGAACACCGGGGAGCTGTTTTTT
CASTQQGANTGELFF
>.|15|TRBV7-8|TRBJ2-1|TRBD2
TGTGCCAGCAGCTTAAAGGCCAGCGGGGACAATGAGCAGTTCTTC
CASSLKASGDNEQFF
>.|14|TRBV2|TRBJ1-3|TRBD1
TGTGCCGGAACAGGGGACCTCTCTGGAAACACCATATATTTT
CAGTGDLSGNTIYF
>.|15|TRBV7-9|TRBJ1-4|.
TGTGCCAGCAGCCTGGGCTATGCAACTAATGAAAAACTGTTTTTT
CASSLGYATNEKLFF
>once|15|TRBV7-2|TRBJ1-5|.
TGTGCCAGCAGCTGGCTCGGAGGGAGCAATCAGCCCCAGCATTTT
CASSWLGGSNQPQHF
>.|15|TRBV10-3|TRBJ2-1|TRBD2
TGTGCCATCAGTGAGCGAGTAGCGGGGGTGAATGAGCAGTTCTTC
CAISERVAGVNEQFF
>.|14|TRBV18|TRBJ2-3|TRBD1
TGTGCCAGCTCACTGGACAGGTCCCCAGATACGCAGTATTTT
CASSLDRSPDTQYF
>.|15|TRBV7-6|TRBJ2-2|.
TGTGCCAGCCCCCCTCTCTATCAGAACACCGGGGAGCTGTTTTTT
CASPPLYQNTGELFF
>.|17|TRBV21-1|TRBJ2-6|.
TGTGCCAGCAGACGGGACAGGGAGATCTCTGGGGCCAACGTCCTGACTTTC
CASRRDREISGANVLTF
>.|14|TRBV5-1|TRBJ2-4|TRBD2
TGCGCCAGCAGCTTGGGGACCGGGGGGAACATTCAGTACTTC
CASSLGTGGNIQYF
>.|15|TRBV5-1|TRBJ2-1|TRBD2
TGCGCCAGCAGCCAGACTAGCGGGGACCTCAATGAGCAGTTCTTC
CASSQTSGDLNEQFF
>.|14|TRBV30|TRBJ1-5|.
TGTGCCTGGAGTGTACGAGGCCTCCATCAGCCCCAGCATTTT
CAWSVRGLHQPQHF